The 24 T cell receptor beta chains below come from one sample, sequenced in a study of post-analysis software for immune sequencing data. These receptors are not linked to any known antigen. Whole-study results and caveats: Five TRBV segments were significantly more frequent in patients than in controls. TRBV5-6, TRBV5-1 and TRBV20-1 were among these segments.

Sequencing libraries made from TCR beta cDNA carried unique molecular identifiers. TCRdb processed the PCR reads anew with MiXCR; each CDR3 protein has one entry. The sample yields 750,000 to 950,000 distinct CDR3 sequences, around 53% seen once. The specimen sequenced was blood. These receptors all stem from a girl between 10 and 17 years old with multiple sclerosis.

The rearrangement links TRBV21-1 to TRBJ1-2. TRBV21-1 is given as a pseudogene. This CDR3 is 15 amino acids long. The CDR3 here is CASSPRTESNYGYTF. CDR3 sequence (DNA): TGTGCCAGCAGCCCTCGGACGGAATCTAACTATGGCTACACCTTC.

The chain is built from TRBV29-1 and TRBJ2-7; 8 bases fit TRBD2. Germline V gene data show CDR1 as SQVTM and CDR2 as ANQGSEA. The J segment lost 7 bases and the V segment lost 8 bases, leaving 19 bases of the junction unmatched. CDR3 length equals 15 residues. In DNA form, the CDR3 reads TGCAGCCAATCCGGGGGGGGAGTCTCCTACAATGAGCAGTACTTC. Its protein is CSQSGGGVSYNEQYF.

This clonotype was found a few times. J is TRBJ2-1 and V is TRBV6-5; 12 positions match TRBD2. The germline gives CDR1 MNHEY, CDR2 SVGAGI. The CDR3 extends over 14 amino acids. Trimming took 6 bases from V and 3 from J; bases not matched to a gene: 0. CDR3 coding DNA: TGTGCCAGCAGGACTAGCGGGGGCTACAATGAGCAGTTCTTC. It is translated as CASRTSGGYNEQFF.

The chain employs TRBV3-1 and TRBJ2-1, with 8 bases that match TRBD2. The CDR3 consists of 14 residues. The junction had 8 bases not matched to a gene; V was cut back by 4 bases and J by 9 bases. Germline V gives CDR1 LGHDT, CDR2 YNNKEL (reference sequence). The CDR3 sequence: CASSRREGQIEQFF. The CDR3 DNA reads TGTGCCAGCAGCCGACGGGAGGGCCAGATTGAGCAGTTCTTC.

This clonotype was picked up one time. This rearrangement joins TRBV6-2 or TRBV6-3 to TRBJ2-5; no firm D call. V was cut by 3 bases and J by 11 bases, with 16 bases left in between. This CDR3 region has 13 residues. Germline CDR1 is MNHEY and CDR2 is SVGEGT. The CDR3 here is CASSYTSVNEQYF. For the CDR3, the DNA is TGTGCCAGCAGTTATACAAGCGTCAATGAGCAGTACTTC.

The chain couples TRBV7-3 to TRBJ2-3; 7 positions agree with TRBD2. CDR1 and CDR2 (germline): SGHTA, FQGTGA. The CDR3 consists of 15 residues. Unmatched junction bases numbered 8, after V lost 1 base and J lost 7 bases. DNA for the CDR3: TGTGCCAGCAGCTTAAGACCCGGACTAGTAAATACGCAGTATTTT. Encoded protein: CASSLRPGLVNTQYF.

The CDR3 DNA reads TGTGCCAGTAGTAAGGTCGCGGGGCAATACGAGCAGTACTTC. This encodes CASSKVAGQYEQYF. The chain carries TRBV19 and TRBJ2-7; D perhaps matches TRBD2 (6 bases). Looked up from germline, CDR1 is LNHDA and CDR2 is SQIVND (reference sequence). V was pared by 4 bases and J by 4 bases, with 14 bases between. The CDR3 consists of 14 residues.

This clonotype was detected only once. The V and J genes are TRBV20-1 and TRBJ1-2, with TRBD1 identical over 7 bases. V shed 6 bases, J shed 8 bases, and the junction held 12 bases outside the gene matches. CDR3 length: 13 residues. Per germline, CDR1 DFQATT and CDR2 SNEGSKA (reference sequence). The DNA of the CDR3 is TGCAGTGCCGCGGACAGGATTTCGGGGGGCTACACCTTC. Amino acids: CSAADRISGGYTF.

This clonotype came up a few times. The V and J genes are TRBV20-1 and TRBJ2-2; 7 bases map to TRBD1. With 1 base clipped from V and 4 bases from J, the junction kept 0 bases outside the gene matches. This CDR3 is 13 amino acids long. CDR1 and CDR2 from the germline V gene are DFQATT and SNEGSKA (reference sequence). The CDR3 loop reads CSARAGGTGELFF. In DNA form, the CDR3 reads TGCAGTGCTAGAGCAGGGGGCACCGGGGAGCTGTTTTTT.

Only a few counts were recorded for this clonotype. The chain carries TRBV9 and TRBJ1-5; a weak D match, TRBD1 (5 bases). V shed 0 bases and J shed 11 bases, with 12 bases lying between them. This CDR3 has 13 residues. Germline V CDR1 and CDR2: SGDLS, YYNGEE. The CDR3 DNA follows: TGTGCCAGCAGCGTAGCTACTGGGACCTCCCAGCATTTT. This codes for CASSVATGTSQHF.

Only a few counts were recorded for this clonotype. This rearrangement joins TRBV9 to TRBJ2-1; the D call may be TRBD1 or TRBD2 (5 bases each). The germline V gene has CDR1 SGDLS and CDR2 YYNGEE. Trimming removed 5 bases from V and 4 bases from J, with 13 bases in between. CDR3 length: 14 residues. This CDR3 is CASSRDRDYNEQFF. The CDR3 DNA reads TGTGCCAGCAGTAGGGACCGCGATTACAATGAGCAGTTCTTC.

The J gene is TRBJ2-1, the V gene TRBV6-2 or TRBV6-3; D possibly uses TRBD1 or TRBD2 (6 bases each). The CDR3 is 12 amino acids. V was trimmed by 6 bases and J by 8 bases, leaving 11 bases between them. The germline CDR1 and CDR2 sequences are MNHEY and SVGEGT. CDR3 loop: CASSTGRHEQFF. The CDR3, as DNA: TGTGCCAGCAGCACAGGGAGGCATGAGCAGTTCTTC.

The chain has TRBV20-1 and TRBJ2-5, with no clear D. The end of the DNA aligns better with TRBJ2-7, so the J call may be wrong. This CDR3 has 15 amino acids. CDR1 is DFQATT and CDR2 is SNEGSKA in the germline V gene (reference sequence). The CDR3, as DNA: TGCAGTGCTAGAGATTGCAAGGGTCTGGTTGGCGAGCAGTACTTC. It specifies CSARDCKGLVGEQYF.

CDR3 DNA: TGTGCCAGCAGTTTCCCAGGGTATGGCTACACCTTC. Protein product: CASSFPGYGYTF. This chain joins TRBV12-3 or TRBV12-4 and TRBJ1-2; a possible D gene is TRBD1 (5 bases). The CDR3 extends over 12 amino acids. V shed 3 bases and J shed 5 bases, with 7 bases lying between them.

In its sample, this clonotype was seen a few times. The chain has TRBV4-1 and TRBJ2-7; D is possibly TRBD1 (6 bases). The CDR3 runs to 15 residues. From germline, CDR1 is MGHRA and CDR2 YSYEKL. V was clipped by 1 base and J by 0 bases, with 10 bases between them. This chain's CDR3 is CASSQGATGSYEQYF. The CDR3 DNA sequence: TGCGCCAGCAGCCAAGGGGCGACAGGCTCCTACGAGCAGTACTTC.

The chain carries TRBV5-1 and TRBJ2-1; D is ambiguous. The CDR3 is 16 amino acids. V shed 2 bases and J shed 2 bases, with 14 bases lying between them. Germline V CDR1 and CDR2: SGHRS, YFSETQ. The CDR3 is CASSLPGPWTYNEQFF. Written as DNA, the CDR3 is TGCGCCAGCAGCTTACCGGGCCCCTGGACCTACAATGAGCAGTTCTTC.

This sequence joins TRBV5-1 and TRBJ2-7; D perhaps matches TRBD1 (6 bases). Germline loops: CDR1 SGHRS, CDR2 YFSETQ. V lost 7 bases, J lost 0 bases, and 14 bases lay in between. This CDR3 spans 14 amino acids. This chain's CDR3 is CASRDMASSYEQYF. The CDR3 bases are TGCGCCAGCCGGGACATGGCGAGCTCCTACGAGCAGTACTTC.

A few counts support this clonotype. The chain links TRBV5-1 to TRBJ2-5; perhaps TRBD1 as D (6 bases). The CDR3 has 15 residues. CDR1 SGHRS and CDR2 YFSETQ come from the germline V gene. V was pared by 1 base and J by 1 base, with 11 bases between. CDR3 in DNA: TGCGCCAGCAGCTTGCTCCCCAGGGGCCAAGAGACCCAGTACTTC. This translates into CASSLLPRGQETQYF.

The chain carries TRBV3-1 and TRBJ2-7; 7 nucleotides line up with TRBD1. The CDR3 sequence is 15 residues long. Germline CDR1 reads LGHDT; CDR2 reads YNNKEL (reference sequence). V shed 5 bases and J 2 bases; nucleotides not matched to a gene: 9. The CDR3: CASSDRVQRPYEQYF. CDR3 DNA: TGTGCCAGCAGCGACAGGGTTCAGCGACCCTACGAGCAGTACTTC.

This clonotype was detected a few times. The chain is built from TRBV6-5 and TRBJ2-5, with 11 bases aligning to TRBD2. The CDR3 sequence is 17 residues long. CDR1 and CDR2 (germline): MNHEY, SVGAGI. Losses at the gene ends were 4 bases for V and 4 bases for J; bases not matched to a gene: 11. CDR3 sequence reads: CASSLASGGSRRETQYF. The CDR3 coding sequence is TGTGCCAGCAGTTTGGCTAGCGGGGGGTCTAGGCGAGAGACCCAGTACTTC.

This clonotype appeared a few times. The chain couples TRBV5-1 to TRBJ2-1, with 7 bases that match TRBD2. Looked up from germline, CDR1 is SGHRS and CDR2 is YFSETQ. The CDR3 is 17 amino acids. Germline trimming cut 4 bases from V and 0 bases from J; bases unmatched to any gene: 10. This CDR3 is CASSPKSGKSSYNEQFF. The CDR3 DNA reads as TGCGCCAGCAGCCCCAAAAGCGGGAAGAGCTCCTACAATGAGCAGTTCTTC.

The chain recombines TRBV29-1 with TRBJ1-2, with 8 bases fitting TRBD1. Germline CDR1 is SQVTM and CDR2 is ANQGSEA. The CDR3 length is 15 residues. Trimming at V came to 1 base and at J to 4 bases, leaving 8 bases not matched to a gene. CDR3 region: CSVEVRTGRGYGYTF. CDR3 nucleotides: TGCAGCGTTGAAGTTAGGACAGGGAGAGGCTATGGCTACACCTTC.

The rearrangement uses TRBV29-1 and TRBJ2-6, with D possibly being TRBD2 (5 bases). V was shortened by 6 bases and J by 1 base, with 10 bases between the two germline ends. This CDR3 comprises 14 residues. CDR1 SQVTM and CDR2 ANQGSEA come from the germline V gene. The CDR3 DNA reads TGCAGCGTCGCGGGCAGATCTGGGGCCAACGTCCTGACTTTC. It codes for CSVAGRSGANVLTF. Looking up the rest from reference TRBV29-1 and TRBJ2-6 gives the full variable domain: SAVISQKPSRDICQRGTSLTIQCQVDSQVTMMFWYRQQPGQSLTLIATANQGSEATYESGFVIDKFPISRPNLTFSTLTVSNMSPEDSSIYLCSVAGRSGANVLTFGAGSRLTVL.

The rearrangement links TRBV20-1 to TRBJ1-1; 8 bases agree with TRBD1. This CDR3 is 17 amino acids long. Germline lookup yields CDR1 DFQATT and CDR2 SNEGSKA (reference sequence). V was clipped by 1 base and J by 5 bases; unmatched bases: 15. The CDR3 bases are TGCAGTGCTAGAGGAGGACAGGGTGTGGGTGTGGGGACTGAAGCTTTCTTT. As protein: CSARGGQGVGVGTEAFF.